The rows below give T cell receptor beta chains drawn from one sample of a study of blood T cell repertoires in COVID-19. TCRdb keeps only in-frame clones here, not all; method: immunoSEQ multiplex PCR. The table includes 300,000 to 450,000 clones, 80% to 90% detected once. The source material was peripheral blood. These receptors were taken from a woman in her thirties with COVID-19, enrolled during active disease. Each CDR3 is given with its conserved first and last residue. A D gene is named only where the DNA matches it firmly.

cdr3_nt,cdr3_aa,j_call,v_call,d_call
TGTGCCAGCAGTTTGGGCAGCCTCTATGGCTACACCTTC,CASSLGSLYGYTF,TRBJ1-2,TRBV27,.
TGTGCCAGCAGCTTAGGAGCGGGGGTCCAAGAGACCCAGTACTTC,CASSLGAGVQETQYF,TRBJ2-5,TRBV7-6,TRBD2
TGTGCCAGCAGTGGGCTAGCGGGGGGGCATGAGCAGTTCTTC,CASSGLAGGHEQFF,TRBJ2-1,TRBV25-1,TRBD2
TGTGCCAGCAGTTACTCGTTTGCGCAGGGGACAGGAGCTTTCTTT,CASSYSFAQGTGAFF,TRBJ1-1,TRBV6-5,TRBD1
TGTGCCACTGCGTCGCCGGGGGGATTTGGAAACACCATATATTTT,CATASPGGFGNTIYF,TRBJ1-3,TRBV7-9,.
TGCGCCAGCAGCCCCAATGGGGGACTAAACCTGGAGACCCAGTACTTC,CASSPNGGLNLETQYF,TRBJ2-5,TRBV5-1,TRBD2
TGTGCCAGCAGCTTAGGGCCTAGCGGGATCGGGGACAATGAGCAGTTCTTC,CASSLGPSGIGDNEQFF,TRBJ2-1,TRBV7-8,TRBD2
TGTGCCACCAGCACACTAGCGGGAGAGGAGAATGAGCAGTTCTTC,CATSTLAGEENEQFF,TRBJ2-1,TRBV15,TRBD2
TGTGCCAGCAGTTACTATCGGAGGGGAACTCCCTACGAGCAGTACTTC,CASSYYRRGTPYEQYF,TRBJ2-7,TRBV6-2/TRBV6-3,.
TGTGCCAGCAGGACAGGGGCGAGCTATGGCTACACCTTC,CASRTGASYGYTF,TRBJ1-2,TRBV2,TRBD1
TGTGCCAGCAGTTTATATGGCAACACCATATATTTT,CASSLYGNTIYF,TRBJ1-3,TRBV28,.
TGTGCCAGCAGCGTAGAGCAGGGCTCCTACGAGCAGTACTTC,CASSVEQGSYEQYF,TRBJ2-7,TRBV9,.
TGTGCCAGTAGTATGCGGCCAGGGCATCAGCCCCAGCATTTT,CASSMRPGHQPQHF,TRBJ1-5,TRBV19,.
TGTGCCAGCAGCTCCAGCGTCGTGGGGGGTCCGTACTTC,CASSSSVVGGPYF,TRBJ2-7,TRBV7-2,.